These 10 T cell receptor beta chains originate from one sample sequenced in a study of blood T cell repertoires in COVID-19. Assay: immunoSEQ multiplex PCR; the TCRdb copy retains only in-frame clones and omits some. Of roughly 40,000 clones listed, approximately 91% were seen once; the top ten hold about 6.5%. The sequencing sample was made of peripheral blood. The source of these receptors is a human donor in a cohort sampled during active COVID-19.

CDR3 sequence reads: CASSYPNYGYTF. The CDR3 DNA sequence: TGTGCCAGCAGTTATCCGAACTATGGCTACACCTTC. The chain links TRBV6-6 to TRBJ1-2; no definite D call. The CDR3 runs to 12 residues. From germline, CDR1 is MNHNY and CDR2 SVGAGI (reference sequence). The V and J ends lost 3 bases and 2 bases respectively, with 4 bases between them.

This chain joins TRBV7-6 and TRBJ2-1; 8 bases map to TRBD2. CDR1 and CDR2 (germline): SGHVS, FNYEAQ. The CDR3 contains 15 residues. Trimming at V came to 5 bases and at J to 10 bases, leaving 13 bases not matched to a gene. CDR3 nucleotide sequence: TGTGCCAGCAGCATAGGGGCGGGGGGAACGGTAGAGCAGTTCTTC. Translating gives CASSIGAGGTVEQFF.

The genes are TRBV11-2 and TRBJ1-2, with 7 nucleotides matching TRBD1. Trimming took 4 bases from V and 1 from J; bases not matched to a gene: 6. This CDR3 is built from 15 residues. Germline V gives CDR1 SGHAT, CDR2 FQNNGV. The CDR3 DNA reads TGTGCCAGCAGCTCGACAGGGCCCCGTAACTATGGCTACACCTTC. Translating it yields CASSSTGPRNYGYTF.

The rearrangement links TRBV7-2 to TRBJ1-5; D not resolved. V was pared by 6 bases and J by 3 bases, with 9 bases between. Germline loops: CDR1 SGHTA, CDR2 FQGNSA. The CDR3 runs to 13 residues. CDR3 sequence (DNA): TGTGCCAGCAGACGAGGGAACAATCAGCCCCAGCATTTT. Protein product: CASRRGNNQPQHF. The whole variable domain, remainder taken from reference TRBV7-2 and TRBJ1-5, is GAGVSQSPSNKVTEKGKDVELRCDPISGHTALYWYRQSLGQGLEFLIYFQGNSAPDKSGLPSDRFSAERTGGSVSTLTIQRTQQEDSAVYLCASRRGNNQPQHFGDGTRLSIL.

This sequence joins TRBV14 and TRBJ2-7; 7 bases line up with TRBD1. The length of the CDR3 is 14 residues. V lost 0 bases to trimming and J lost 6 bases; unmatched junction nucleotides: 5. The germline gives CDR1 SGHDN, CDR2 FVKESK. This CDR3 is CASSQEDRWGEQYF. CDR3 nucleotides: TGTGCCAGCAGCCAAGAGGACAGGTGGGGCGAGCAGTACTTC.

The V gene is TRBV4-3, the J gene TRBJ2-1; TRBD2 aligns across 10 bases. CDR1 is LGHNA and CDR2 is YSLEER in the germline V gene. The trim removed 1 base at V and 9 bases at J, leaving 21 bases unmatched. CDR3 size: 20 residues. For the CDR3, the DNA is TGCGCCAGCAGCCAAGGACTTTGGGGGACTAGCGCCCTCGGCCAGGGTGAGCAGTTCTTC. Its protein product is CASSQGLWGTSALGQGEQFF.

The rearrangement joins TRBV12-3 or TRBV12-4 to TRBJ1-3; unclear D gene. V was cut by 6 bases and J by 2 bases, with 8 bases left in between. The CDR3 sequence is 13 residues long. In nucleotides, the CDR3 is TGTGCCAGCAGAGAGGGTACTGGAAACACCATATATTTT. This translates into CASREGTGNTIYF.

The genes are TRBV28 and TRBJ1-5, with 11 bases lining up with TRBD1. The germline V gene has CDR1 MDHEN and CDR2 SYDVKM. J lost 6 bases, V lost 4 bases, and 5 bases had no gene match. CDR3 size: 15 residues. Here the CDR3 DNA reads TGTGCCAGCAGTTCCGGACAGGGGGCTCGTCAGCCCCAGCATTTT. Encoded protein: CASSSGQGARQPQHF.

CDR3 region: CASSFTYTVGTGELFF. DNA of the CDR3: TGTGCCAGTAGTTTTACTTACACGGTCGGGACCGGGGAGCTGTTTTTT. The chain combines TRBV19 with TRBJ2-2; D remains ambiguous. This CDR3 is 16 amino acids long. V gave up 5 bases and J gave up 5 bases, with 18 bases separating them. CDR1 LNHDA and CDR2 SQIVND come from the germline V gene (reference sequence).

V gene TRBV7-8 combines with J gene TRBJ1-2, with 8 bases matching TRBD1. This CDR3 contains 14 residues. Losses at the gene ends were 0 bases for V and 8 bases for J; bases not matched to a gene: 5. Germline V gives CDR1 SGHVS, CDR2 FQNEAQ. Here the CDR3 DNA reads TGTGCCAGCAGCTTAGCCCTCCGACAGGGGGGCTACACCTTC. It yields the protein CASSLALRQGGYTF.